This T cell receptor (beta chain) appears in the sequencing data of a study of long-term antiretroviral therapy in people with HIV. With 4 bases clipped from V and 3 bases from J, the junction kept 13 bases outside the gene matches. The CDR3 is made up of 19 amino acids. CDR1 is SGHTA and CDR2 is FQGNSA in the germline V gene. The run of the v3.0 immunoSEQ assay was at survey level. Here immunoSEQ multiplex PCR was the method, and the copy in TCRdb shows in-frame clones only, minus some. The sample includes 10,000 to 12,000 clones, roughly 80% of them seen just once. This material consisted of unsorted PBMCs, taken 1.2 years after starting antiretroviral therapy. The receptor's source is a middle-aged man with HIV. The chain joins TRBV7-2 to TRBJ1-6; 9 bases agree with TRBD1. The CDR3 loop reads CASSSGTGIVFGYNSPLHF. The CDR3 DNA sequence: TGTGCCAGCAGCTCCGGGACAGGGATAGTTTTCGGCTATAATTCACCCCTCCACTTT.